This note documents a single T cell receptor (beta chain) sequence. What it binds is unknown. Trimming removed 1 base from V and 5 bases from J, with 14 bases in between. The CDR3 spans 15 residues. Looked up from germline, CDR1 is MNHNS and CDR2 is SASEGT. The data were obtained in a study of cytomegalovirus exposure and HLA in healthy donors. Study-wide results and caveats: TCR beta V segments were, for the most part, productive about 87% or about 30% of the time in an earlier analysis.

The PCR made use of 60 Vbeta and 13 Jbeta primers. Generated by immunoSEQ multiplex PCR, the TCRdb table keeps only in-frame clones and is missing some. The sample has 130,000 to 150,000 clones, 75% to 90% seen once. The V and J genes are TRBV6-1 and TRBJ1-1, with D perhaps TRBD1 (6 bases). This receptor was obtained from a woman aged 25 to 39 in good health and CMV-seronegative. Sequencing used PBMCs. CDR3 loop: CASSEVGRGMTEAFF. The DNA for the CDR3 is TGTGCCAGCAGTGAAGTAGGCAGGGGAATGACTGAAGCTTTCTTT.